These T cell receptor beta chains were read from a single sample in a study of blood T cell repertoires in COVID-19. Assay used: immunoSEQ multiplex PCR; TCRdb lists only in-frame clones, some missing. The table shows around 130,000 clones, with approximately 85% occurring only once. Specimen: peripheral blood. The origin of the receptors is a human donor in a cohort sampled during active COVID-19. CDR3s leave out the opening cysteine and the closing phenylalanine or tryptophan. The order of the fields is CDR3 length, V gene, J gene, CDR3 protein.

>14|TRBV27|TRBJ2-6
ASSLTPISGANVLT
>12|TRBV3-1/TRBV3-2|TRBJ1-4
ASSTGTAKEKLF
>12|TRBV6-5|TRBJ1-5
ASRLGTGNQPQH
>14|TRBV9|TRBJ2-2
ASSVELGTGAGELF
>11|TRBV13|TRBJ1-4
ASSLQGNEKLF
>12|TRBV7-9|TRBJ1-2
ASSLGNRGLGYT
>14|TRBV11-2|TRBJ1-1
ASSWAGRNGFSEAF
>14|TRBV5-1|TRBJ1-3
ASSLEAVSSGNTIY
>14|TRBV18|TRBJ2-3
ASSLTSGGTTDTQY
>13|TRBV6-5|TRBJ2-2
ASSTLAGGTGELF
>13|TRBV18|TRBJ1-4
ASSPTGVSNEKLF
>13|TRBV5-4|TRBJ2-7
ASSPGGQGAYEQY
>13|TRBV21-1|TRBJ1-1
ASSNQQGCDTEAF
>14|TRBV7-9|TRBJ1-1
ASSLLAGKGNTEAF
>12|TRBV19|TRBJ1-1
ASREDRVNTEAF
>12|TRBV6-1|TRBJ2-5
ASSEGWGGETQY
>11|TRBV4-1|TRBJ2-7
ASSQATDYEQY
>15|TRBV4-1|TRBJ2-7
ASSQGISGGTPYEQY
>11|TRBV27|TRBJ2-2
ASRATGDRELF
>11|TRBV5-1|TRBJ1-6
AGQGADNSPLH
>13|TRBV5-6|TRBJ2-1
ASSLGRISYNEQF
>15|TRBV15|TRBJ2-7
ATSSPGGPGFSYEQY
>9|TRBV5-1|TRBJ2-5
ASSYKETQY
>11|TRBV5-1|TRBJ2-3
ASSVQQPDTQY
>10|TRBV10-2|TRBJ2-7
ASRTGDYEQY
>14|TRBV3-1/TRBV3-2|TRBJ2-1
ASSSPSIAGVVEQF
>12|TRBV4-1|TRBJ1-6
ASSFGLYNSPLH
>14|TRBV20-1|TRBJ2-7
SASTPRTSSSYEQY
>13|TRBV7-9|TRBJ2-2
ASSLGQGGTGELF
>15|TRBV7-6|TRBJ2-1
ASSLLGTSGGGDEQF
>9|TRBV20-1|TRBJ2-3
SATTADTQY
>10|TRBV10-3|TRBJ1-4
AIGTGNEKLF
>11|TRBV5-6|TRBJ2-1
ASSIGQGLGQF
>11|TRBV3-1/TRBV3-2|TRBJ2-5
ASSQDFQETQY
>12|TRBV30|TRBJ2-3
AWRGEASTDTQY
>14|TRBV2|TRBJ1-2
ASSQPPGATFNGYT
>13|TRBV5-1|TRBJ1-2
ASSFPLQGGYDYT
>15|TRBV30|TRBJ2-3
AWTSVVGGLSTDTQY
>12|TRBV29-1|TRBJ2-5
SVEDPTGRETQY
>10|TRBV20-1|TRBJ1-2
SASLGAGGYT
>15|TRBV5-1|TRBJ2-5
ASSQRTSGGTQETQY
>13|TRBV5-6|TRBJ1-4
ASSLPRGGNEKLF
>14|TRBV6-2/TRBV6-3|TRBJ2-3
ASSSRQGFSTDTQY
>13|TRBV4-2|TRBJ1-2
ASSQDSSGQYGYT
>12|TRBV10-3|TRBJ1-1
AISPQGMNTEAF
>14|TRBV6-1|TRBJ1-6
ASSESQTGSNSPLH
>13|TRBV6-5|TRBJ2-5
ASSYQAGGQETQY
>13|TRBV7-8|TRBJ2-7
ASSLGTGTYYEQY